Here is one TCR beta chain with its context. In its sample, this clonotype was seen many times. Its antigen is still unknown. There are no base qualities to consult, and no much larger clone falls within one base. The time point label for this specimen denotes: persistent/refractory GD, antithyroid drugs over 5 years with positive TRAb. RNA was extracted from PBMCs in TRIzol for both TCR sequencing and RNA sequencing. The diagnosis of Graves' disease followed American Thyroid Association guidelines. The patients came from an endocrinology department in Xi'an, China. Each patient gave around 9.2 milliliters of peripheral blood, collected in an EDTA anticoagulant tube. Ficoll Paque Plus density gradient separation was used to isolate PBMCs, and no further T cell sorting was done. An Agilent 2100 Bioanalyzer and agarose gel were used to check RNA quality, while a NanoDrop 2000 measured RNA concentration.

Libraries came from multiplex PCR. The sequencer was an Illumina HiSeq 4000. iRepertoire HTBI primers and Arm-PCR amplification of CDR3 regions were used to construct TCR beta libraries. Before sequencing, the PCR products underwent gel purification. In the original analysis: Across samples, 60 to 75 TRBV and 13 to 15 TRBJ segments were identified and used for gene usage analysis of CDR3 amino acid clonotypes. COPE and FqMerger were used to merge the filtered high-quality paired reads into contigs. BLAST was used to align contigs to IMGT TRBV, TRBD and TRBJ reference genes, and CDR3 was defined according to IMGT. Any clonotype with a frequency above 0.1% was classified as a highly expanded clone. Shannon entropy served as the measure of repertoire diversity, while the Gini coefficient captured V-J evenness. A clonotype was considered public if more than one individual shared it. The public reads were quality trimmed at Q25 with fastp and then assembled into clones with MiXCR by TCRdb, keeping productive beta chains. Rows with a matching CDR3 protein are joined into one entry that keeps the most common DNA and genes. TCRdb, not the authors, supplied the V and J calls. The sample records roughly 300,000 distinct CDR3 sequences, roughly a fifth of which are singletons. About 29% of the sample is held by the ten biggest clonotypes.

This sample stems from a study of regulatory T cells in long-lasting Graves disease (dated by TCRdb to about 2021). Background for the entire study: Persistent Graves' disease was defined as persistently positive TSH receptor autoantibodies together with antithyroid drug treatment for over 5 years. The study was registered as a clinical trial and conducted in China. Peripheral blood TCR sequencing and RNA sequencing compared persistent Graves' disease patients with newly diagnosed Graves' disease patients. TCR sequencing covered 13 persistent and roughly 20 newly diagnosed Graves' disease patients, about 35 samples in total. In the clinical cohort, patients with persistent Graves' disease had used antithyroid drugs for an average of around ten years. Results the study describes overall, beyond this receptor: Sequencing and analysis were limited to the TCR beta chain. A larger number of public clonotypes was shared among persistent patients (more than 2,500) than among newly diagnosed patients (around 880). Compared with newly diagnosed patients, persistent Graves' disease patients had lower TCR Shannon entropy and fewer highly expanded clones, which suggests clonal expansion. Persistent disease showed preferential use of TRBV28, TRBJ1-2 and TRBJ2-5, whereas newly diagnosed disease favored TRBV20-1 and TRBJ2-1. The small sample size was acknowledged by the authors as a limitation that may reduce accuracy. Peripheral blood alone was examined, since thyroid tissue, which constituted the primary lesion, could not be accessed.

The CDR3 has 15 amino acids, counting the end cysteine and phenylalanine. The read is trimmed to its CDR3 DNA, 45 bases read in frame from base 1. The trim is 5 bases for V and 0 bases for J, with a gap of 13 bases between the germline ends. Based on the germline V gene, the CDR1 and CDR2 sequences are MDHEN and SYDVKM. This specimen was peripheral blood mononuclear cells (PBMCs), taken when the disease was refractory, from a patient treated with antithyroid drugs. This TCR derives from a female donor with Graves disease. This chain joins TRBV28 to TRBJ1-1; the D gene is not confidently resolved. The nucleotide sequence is TGTGCCAGCAGTCGAACCCGGGAGGTGAACACTGAAGCTTTCTTT. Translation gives CASSRTREVNTEAFF.